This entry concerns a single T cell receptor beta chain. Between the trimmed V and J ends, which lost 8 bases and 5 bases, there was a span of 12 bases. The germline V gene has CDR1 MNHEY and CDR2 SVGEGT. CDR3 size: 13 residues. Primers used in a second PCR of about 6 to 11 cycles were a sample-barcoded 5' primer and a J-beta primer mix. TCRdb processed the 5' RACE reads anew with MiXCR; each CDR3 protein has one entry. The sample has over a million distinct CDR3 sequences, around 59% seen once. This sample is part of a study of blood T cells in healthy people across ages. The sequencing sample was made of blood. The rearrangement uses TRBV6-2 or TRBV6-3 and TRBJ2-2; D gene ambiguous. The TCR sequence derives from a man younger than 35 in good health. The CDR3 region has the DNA TGTGCCAGCGCCCTAAACCCTACCGGGGAGCTGTTTTTT. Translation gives CASALNPTGELFF.